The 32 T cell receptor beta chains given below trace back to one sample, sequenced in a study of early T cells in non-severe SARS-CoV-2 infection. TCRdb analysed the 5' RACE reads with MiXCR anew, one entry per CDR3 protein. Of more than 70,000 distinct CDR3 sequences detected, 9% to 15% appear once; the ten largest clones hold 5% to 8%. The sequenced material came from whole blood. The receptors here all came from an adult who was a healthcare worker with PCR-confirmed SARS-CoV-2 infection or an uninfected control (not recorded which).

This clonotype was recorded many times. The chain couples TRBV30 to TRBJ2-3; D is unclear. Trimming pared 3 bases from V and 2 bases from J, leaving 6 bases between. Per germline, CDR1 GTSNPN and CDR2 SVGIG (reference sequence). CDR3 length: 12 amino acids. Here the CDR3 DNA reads TGTGCCTGGAGGCGGTTCACAGATACGCAGTATTTT. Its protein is CAWRRFTDTQYF.

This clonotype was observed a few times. The CDR3: CASSPRTAKNIQYF. CDR3 nucleotides: TGTGCCAGCAGCCCTAGGACAGCCAAAAACATTCAGTACTTC. The chain joins TRBV9 to TRBJ2-4; no clear D. V was cut by 4 bases and J by 0 bases, with 8 bases left in between. The length of the CDR3 is 14 residues. Germline values: CDR1 SGDLS, CDR2 YYNGEE. The variable domain in full, completed from reference TRBV9 and TRBJ2-4, reads DSGVTQTPKHLITATGQRVTLRCSPRSGDLSVYWYQQSLDQGLQFLIQYYNGEERAKGNILERFSAQQFPDLHSELNLSSLELGDSALYFCASSPRTAKNIQYFGAGTRLSVL.

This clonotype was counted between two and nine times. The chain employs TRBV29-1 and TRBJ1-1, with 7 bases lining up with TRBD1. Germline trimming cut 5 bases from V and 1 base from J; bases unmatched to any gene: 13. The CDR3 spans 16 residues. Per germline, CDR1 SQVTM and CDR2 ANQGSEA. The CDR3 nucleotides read TGCAGCGTTCTAGGACAGGCTCTTTTGGGGAACACTGAAGCTTTCTTT. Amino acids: CSVLGQALLGNTEAFF.

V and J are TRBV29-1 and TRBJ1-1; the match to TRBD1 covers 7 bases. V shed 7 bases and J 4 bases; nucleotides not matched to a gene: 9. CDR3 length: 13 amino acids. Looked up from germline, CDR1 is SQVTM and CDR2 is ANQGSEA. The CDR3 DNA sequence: TGCAGCGGGACCAACAGGGGTGGCACTGAAGCTTTCTTT. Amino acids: CSGTNRGGTEAFF.

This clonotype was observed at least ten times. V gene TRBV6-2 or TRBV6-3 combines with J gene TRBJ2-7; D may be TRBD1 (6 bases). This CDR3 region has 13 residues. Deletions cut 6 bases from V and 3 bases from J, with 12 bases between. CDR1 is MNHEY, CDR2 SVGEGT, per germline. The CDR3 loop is CASRRGSFYEQYF. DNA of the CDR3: TGTGCCAGCAGAAGGGGGTCTTTCTACGAGCAGTACTTC.

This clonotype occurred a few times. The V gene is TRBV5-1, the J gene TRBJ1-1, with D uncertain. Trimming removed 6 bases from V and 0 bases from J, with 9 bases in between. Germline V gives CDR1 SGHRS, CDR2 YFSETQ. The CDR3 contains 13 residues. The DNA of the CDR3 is TGCGCCAGCACCCACAGTATGAACACTGAAGCTTTCTTT. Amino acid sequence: CASTHSMNTEAFF.

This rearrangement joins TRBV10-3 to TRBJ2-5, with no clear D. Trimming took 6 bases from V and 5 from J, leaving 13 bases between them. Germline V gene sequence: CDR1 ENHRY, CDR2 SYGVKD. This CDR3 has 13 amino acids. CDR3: CAISRLRRETQYF. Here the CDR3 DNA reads TGTGCCATCAGCAGACTCCGTAGGGAGACCCAGTACTTC.

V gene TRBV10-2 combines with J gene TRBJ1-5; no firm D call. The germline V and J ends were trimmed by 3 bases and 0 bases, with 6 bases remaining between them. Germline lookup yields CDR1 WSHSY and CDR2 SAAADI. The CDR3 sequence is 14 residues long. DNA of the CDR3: TGCGCCAGCAGTGAATATGCTAGCAATCAGCCCCAGCATTTT. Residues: CASSEYASNQPQHF.

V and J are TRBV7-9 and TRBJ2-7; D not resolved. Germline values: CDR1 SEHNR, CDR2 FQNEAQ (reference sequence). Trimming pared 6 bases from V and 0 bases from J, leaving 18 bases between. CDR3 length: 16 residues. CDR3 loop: CASRVYPGPLSYEQYF. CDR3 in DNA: TGTGCCAGCAGGGTCTACCCCGGGCCACTCTCCTACGAGCAGTACTTC.

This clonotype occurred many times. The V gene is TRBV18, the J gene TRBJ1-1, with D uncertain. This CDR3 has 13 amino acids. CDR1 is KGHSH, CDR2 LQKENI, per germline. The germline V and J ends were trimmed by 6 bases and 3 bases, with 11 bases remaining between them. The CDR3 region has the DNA TGTGCCAGCTCGCTTAACAGAGACACTGAAGCTTTCTTT. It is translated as CASSLNRDTEAFF.

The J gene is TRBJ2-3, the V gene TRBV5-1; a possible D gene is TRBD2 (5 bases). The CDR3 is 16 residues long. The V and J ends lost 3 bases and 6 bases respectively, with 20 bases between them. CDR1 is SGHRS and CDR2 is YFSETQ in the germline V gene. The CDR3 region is CASSWPSLSTGDTQYF. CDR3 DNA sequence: TGCGCCAGCAGCTGGCCTAGCTTATCGACTGGGGATACGCAGTATTTT.

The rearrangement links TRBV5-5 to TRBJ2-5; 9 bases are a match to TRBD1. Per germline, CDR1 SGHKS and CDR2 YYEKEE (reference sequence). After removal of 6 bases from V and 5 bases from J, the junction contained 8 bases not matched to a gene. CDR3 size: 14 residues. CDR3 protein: CASISRTGEETQYF. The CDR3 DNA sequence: TGTGCCAGCATCTCCCGGACAGGGGAGGAGACCCAGTACTTC.

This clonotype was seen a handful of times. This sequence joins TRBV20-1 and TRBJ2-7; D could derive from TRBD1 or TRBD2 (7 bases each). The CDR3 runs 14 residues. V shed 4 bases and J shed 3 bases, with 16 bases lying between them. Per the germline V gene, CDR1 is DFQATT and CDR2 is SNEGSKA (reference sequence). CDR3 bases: TGCAGTGCTATCTGGGGGAGGGGGCACTACGAGCAGTACTTC. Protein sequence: CSAIWGRGHYEQYF.

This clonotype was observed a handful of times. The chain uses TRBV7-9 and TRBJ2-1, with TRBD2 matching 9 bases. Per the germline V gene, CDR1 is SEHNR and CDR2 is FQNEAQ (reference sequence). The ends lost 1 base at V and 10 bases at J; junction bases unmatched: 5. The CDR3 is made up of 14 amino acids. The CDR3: CASSLVLAGQEQFF. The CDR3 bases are TGTGCCAGCAGCTTAGTCCTAGCGGGACAGGAGCAGTTCTTC.

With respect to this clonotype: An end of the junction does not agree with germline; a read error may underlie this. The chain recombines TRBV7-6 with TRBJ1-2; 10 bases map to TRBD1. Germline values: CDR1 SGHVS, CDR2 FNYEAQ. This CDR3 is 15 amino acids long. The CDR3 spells CASSLGTGGDYGNTF. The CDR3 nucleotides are TGTGCCAGCAGCTTAGGGACAGGGGGAGACTATGGCAACACCTTC.

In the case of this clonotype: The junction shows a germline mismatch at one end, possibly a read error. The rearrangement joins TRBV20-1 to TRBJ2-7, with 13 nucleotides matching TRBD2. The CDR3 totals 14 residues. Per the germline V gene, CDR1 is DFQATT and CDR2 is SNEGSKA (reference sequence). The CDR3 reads CTAVGTSGAYEQYF. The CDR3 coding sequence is TGCACTGCTGTAGGGACTAGCGGGGCCTACGAGCAGTACTTC.

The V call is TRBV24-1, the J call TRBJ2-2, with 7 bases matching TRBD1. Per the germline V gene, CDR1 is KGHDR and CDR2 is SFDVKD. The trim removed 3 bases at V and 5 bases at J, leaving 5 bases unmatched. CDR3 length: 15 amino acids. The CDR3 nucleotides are TGTGCCACCAGTGATCTCCGGACAGGTACCGGGGAGCTGTTTTTT. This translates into CATSDLRTGTGELFF.

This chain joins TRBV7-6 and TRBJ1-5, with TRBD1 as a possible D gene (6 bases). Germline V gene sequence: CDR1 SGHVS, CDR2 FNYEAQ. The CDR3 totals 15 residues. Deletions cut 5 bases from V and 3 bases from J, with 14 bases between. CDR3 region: CASSPRGAVNQPQHF. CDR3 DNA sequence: TGTGCCAGCAGCCCAAGGGGGGCCGTCAATCAGCCCCAGCATTTT.

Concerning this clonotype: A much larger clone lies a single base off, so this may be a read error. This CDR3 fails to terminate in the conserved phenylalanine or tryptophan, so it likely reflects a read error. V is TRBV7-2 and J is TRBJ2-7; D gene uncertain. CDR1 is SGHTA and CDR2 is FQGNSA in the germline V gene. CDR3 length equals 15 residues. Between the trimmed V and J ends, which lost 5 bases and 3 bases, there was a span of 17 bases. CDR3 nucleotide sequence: TGTGCCAGCAGCCCAAGCCCAGCGTCGATCTACGAGCAGTACTAC. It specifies CASSPSPASIYEQYY.

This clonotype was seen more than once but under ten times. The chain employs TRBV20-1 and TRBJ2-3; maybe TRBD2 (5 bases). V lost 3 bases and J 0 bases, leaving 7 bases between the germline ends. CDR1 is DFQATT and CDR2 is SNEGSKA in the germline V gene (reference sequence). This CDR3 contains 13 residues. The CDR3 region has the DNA TGCAGTGCTAGCCGGGGAAGCACAGATACGCAGTATTTT. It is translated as CSASRGSTDTQYF.

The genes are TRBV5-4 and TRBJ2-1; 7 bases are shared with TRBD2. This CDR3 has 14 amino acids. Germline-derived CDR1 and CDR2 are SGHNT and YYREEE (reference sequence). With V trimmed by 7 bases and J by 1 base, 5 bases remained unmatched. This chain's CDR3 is CASQRGQSYNEQFF. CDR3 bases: TGTGCCAGCCAGCGGGGCCAATCCTACAATGAGCAGTTCTTC.

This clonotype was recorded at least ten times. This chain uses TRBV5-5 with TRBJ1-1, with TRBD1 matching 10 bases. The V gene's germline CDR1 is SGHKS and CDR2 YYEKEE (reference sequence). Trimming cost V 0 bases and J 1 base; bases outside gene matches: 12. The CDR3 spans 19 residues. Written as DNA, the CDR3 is TGTGCCAGCAGCTTGGGAAAGCAGGGGACAGGGGCGAAGAACACTGAAGCTTTCTTT. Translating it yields CASSLGKQGTGAKNTEAFF. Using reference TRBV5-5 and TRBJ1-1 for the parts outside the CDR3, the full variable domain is DAGVTQSPTHLIKTRGQQVTLRCSPISGHKSVSWYQQVLGQGPQFIFQYYEKEERGRGNFPDRFSARQFPNYSSELNVNALLLGDSALYLCASSLGKQGTGAKNTEAFFGQGTRLTVV.

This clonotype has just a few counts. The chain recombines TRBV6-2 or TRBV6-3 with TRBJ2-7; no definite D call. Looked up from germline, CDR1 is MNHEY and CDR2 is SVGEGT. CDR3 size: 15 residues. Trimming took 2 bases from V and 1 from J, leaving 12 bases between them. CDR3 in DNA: TGTGCCAGCAGTTACCGAGTCCCGTTTTCCTACGAGCAGTACTTC. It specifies CASSYRVPFSYEQYF.

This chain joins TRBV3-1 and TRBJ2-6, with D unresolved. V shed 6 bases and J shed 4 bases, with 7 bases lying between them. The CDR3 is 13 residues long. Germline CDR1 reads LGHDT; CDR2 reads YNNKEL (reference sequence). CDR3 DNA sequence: TGTGCCAGCAGTTCCACGGGGGCCAACGTCCTGACTTTC. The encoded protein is CASSSTGANVLTF. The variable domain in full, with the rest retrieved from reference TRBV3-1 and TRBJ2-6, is DTAVSQTPKYLVTQMGNDKSIKCEQNLGHDTMYWYKQDSKKFLKIMFSYNNKELIINETVPNRFSPKSPDKAHLNLHINSLELGDSAVYFCASSSTGANVLTFGAGSRLTVL.

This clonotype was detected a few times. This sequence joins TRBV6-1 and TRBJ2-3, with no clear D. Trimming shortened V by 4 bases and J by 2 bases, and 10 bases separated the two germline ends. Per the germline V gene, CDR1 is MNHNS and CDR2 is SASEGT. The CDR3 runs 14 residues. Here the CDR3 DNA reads TGTGCCAGCAGTGTTGGGCAGGCCACAGATACGCAGTATTTT. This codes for CASSVGQATDTQYF.

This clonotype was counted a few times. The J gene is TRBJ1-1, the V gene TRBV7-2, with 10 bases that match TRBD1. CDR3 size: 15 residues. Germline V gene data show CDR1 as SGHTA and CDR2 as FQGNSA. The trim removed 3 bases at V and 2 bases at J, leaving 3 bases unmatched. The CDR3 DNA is TGTGCCAGCAGCTTCCAGACAGGGGGCAACACTGAAGCTTTCTTT. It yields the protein CASSFQTGGNTEAFF.

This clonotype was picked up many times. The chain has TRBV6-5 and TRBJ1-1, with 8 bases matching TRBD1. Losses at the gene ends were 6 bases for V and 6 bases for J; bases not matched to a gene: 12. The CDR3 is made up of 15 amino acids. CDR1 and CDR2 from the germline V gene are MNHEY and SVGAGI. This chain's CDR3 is CASSGEAGGFPEAFF. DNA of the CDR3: TGTGCCAGCAGCGGGGAAGCAGGGGGCTTCCCTGAAGCTTTCTTT.

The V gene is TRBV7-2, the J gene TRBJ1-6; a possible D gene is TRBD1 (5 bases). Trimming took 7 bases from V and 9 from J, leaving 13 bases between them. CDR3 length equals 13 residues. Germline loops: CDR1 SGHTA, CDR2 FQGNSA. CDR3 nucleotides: TGTGCCAGCATTCAGGGCGGGACTTCACCCCTCCACTTT. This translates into CASIQGGTSPLHF.

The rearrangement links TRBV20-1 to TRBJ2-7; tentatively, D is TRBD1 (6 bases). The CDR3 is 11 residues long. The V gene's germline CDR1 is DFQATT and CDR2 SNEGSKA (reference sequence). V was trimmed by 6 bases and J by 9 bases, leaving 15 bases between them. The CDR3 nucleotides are TGCAGTGCCGACAGGTCTACAGTGCAGTACTTC. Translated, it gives CSADRSTVQYF.

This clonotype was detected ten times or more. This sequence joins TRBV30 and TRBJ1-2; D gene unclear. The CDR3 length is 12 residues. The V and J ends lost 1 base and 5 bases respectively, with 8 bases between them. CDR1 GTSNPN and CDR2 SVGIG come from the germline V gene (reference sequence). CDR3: CAWSALSYGYTF. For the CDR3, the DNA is TGTGCCTGGAGTGCGCTAAGTTATGGCTACACCTTC. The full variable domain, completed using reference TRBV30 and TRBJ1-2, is SQTIHQWPATLVQPVGSPLSLECTVEGTSNPNLYWYRQAAGRGLQLLFYSVGIGQISSEVPQNLSASRPQDRQFILSSKKLLLSDSGFYLCAWSALSYGYTFGSGTRLTVV.

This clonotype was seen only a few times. CDR3 sequence reads: CASSFDNFYGYTF. CDR3 coding DNA: TGTGCCAGCAGCTTTGACAACTTCTATGGCTACACCTTC. The gene calls are TRBV7-3 and TRBJ1-2; no firm D call. Germline loops: CDR1 SGHTA, CDR2 FQGTGA. V lost 3 bases and J lost 4, with 9 bases in between. The CDR3 extends over 13 amino acids.

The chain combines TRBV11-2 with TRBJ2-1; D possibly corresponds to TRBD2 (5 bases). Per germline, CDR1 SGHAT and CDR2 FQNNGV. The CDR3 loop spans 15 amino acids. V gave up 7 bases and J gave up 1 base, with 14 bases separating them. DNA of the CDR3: TGTGCCAGCACCCTGGGCGGGCTATCCTACAATGAGCAGTTCTTC. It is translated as CASTLGGLSYNEQFF.